The 20 T cell receptor beta chains below come from one sample, sequenced in a study of blood T cell repertoires in COVID-19. Method: immunoSEQ multiplex PCR; TCRdb's copy keeps in-frame clones and lacks some. The data contain over 95,000 clones, about 89% of them singletons. The sample comprised peripheral blood. The receptors derive from a human donor with acute or convalescent COVID-19. The donor label of this sample is uncertain.

V gene TRBV6-5 combines with J gene TRBJ1-6; TRBD1 aligns across 8 bases. The junction had 11 bases not matched to a gene; V was cut back by 6 bases and J by 10 bases. Germline V gene data show CDR1 as MNHEY and CDR2 as SVGAGI. The CDR3 covers 15 residues. This CDR3 reads CASSERTGRASPLHF. In nucleotides, the CDR3 is TGTGCCAGCAGCGAGAGGACAGGGCGTGCATCACCCCTCCACTTT.

This chain connects TRBV2 to TRBJ2-5; 10 positions agree with TRBD2. The CDR3 loop spans 15 amino acids. J was trimmed by 1 base and V by 6 bases; bases with no gene match: 5. Germline-derived CDR1 and CDR2 are SNHLY and FYNNEI. CDR3 in amino acids: CASRGSGRAQETQYF. The DNA for the CDR3 is TGTGCCAGCAGAGGAAGCGGGAGGGCCCAAGAGACCCAGTACTTC.

The chain recombines TRBV9 with TRBJ1-1, with D possibly matching TRBD1 (6 bases). This CDR3 contains 14 residues. Deletions cut 0 bases from V and 4 bases from J, with 10 bases between. Germline V gene lookup returns CDR1 SGDLS and CDR2 YYNGEE. The CDR3 DNA reads as TGTGCCAGCAGCGTAGGAGAGGGGGTCACTGAAGCTTTCTTT. Translating it yields CASSVGEGVTEAFF.

The rearrangement joins TRBV7-8 to TRBJ1-1, with D hard to call. The CDR3 has 14 amino acids. Germline CDR1 is SGHVS and CDR2 is FQNEAQ. V was clipped by 5 bases and J by 1 base, with 11 bases between them. The CDR3 loop reads CASSKELTNTEAFF. The CDR3 coding sequence is TGTGCCAGCAGCAAGGAGTTGACGAACACTGAAGCTTTCTTT.

The chain couples TRBV6-2 or TRBV6-3 to TRBJ2-7; 10 bases align to TRBD2. The CDR3 runs to 14 residues. Germline CDR1 reads MNHEY; CDR2 reads SVGEGT. The V segment lost 4 bases and the J segment 6 bases; nucleotides outside the gene matches: 6. This chain's CDR3 is CASSSLAGAAEQYF. Written as DNA, the CDR3 is TGTGCCAGCAGTTCGCTAGCGGGAGCGGCCGAGCAGTACTTC.

CDR3 in amino acids: CASSLERGASEAFF. CDR3 DNA: TGTGCCAGCAGTTTAGAGCGGGGGGCCTCTGAAGCTTTCTTT. This chain connects TRBV27 to TRBJ1-1; possible D gene TRBD1, 6 bases. Per the germline V gene, CDR1 is MNHEY and CDR2 is SMNVEV (reference sequence). There are 14 residues in the CDR3. V lost 2 bases, J lost 6 bases, and 13 bases lay in between.

V and J are TRBV24-1 and TRBJ1-5; TRBD1 might be the D (5 bases). Per the germline V gene, CDR1 is KGHDR and CDR2 is SFDVKD. This CDR3 comprises 13 residues. Trimming removed 4 bases at V and 5 bases at J, with 8 bases between. The CDR3 loop reads CATSEQGDQPQHF. CDR3 bases: TGTGCCACCAGTGAGCAGGGTGATCAGCCCCAGCATTTT.

V usage is TRBV5-1 and J usage is TRBJ1-6; D is unclear. The germline CDR1 and CDR2 sequences are SGHRS and YFSETQ. The CDR3 is made up of 16 amino acids. V was trimmed by 4 bases and J by 0 bases, leaving 11 bases between them. The CDR3 is CASSTGKSSYNSPLHF. The CDR3 DNA reads as TGCGCCAGCAGCACCGGGAAAAGCTCCTATAATTCACCCCTCCACTTT. The full variable domain, its missing parts supplied by reference TRBV5-1 and TRBJ1-6, is KAGVTQTPRYLIKTRGQQVTLSCSPISGHRSVSWYQQTPGQGLQFLFEYFSETQRNKGNFPGRFSGRQFSNSRSEMNVSTLELGDSALYLCASSTGKSSYNSPLHFGNGTRLTVT.

The V call is TRBV7-9, the J call TRBJ1-2; 7 bases are a match to TRBD1. The V gene's germline CDR1 is SEHNR and CDR2 FQNEAQ (reference sequence). J was trimmed by 4 bases and V by 5 bases; bases with no gene match: 13. The CDR3 totals 16 residues. The CDR3 loop is CASSRAGTETIYGYTF. The CDR3 region has the DNA TGTGCCAGCAGCCGAGCCGGGACAGAAACCATCTATGGCTACACCTTC. The full variable domain, with the rest looked up from reference TRBV7-9 and TRBJ1-2, is DTGVSQNPRHKITKRGQNVTFRCDPISEHNRLYWYRQTLGQGPEFLTYFQNEAQLEKSRLLSDRFSAERPKGSFSTLEIQRTEQGDSAMYLCASSRAGTETIYGYTFGSGTRLTVV.

The chain recombines TRBV18 with TRBJ1-3; TRBD1 matches 9 bases. This CDR3 is built from 19 residues. The germline CDR1 and CDR2 sequences are KGHSH and LQKENI. The ends lost 1 base at V and 1 base at J; junction bases unmatched: 11. The CDR3 region has the DNA TGTGCCAGCTCACCACGGGGACAGGGTTCTATTCTTTCTGGAAACACCATATATTTT. This gives the protein CASSPRGQGSILSGNTIYF.

The chain combines TRBV27 with TRBJ2-7, with TRBD2 matching 9 bases. The CDR3 totals 13 residues. In germline, CDR1 is MNHEY, CDR2 SMNVEV (reference sequence). Trimming cost V 6 bases and J 5 bases; bases outside gene matches: 5. Here the CDR3 reads CASRDSGSDEQYF. The CDR3 bases are TGTGCCAGCAGAGATAGCGGGAGCGACGAGCAGTACTTC.

V and J are TRBV28 and TRBJ1-4; 10 bases map to TRBD1. V was clipped by 6 bases and J by 10 bases; unmatched bases: 11. Germline V lookup: CDR1 MDHEN, CDR2 SYDVKM. The CDR3 is 15 amino acids. CDR3 region: CASRPTRDRGVKLFF. CDR3 nucleotides: TGTGCCAGCAGACCTACCCGGGACAGGGGTGTAAAACTGTTTTTT.

The rearrangement links TRBV7-9 to TRBJ1-4; 9 positions agree with TRBD1. The germline gives CDR1 SEHNR, CDR2 FQNEAQ (reference sequence). V was clipped by 3 bases and J by 8 bases; unmatched bases: 4. This CDR3 is 14 amino acids long. CDR3 DNA sequence: TGTGCCAGCAGCTTCTGGACAGGGGAGGAAAAACTGTTTTTT. Translation: CASSFWTGEEKLFF.

V gene TRBV27 combines with J gene TRBJ2-3, with 7 bases lining up with TRBD2. Germline values: CDR1 MNHEY, CDR2 SMNVEV (reference sequence). The CDR3 loop spans 14 amino acids. Losses at the gene ends were 6 bases for V and 3 bases for J; bases not matched to a gene: 6. The CDR3 sequence: CASRGGSITDTQYF. Written as DNA, the CDR3 is TGTGCCAGCAGGGGCGGGAGTATAACAGATACGCAGTATTTT.

The chain links TRBV4-1 to TRBJ1-1; 9 nucleotides agree with TRBD1. The V gene's germline CDR1 is MGHRA and CDR2 YSYEKL. J gave up 0 bases and V 6 bases, and 17 bases lay outside the gene matches. The CDR3 runs 19 residues. CDR3 amino acids: CASSSNLPGQGYLNTEAFF. CDR3 DNA sequence: TGCGCCAGCAGTTCGAACCTACCGGGACAGGGTTATTTGAACACTGAAGCTTTCTTT.

The chain links TRBV5-6 to TRBJ1-4; no definite D call. V was trimmed by 3 bases and J by 3 bases, leaving 15 bases between them. The CDR3 contains 16 residues. Germline CDR1 SGHDT, CDR2 YYEEEE. CDR3 loop: CASSSTGSWANEKLFF. CDR3 in DNA: TGTGCCAGCAGCTCGACCGGGAGCTGGGCTAATGAAAAACTGTTTTTT.

This clone was seen a handful of times. This chain uses TRBV18 with TRBJ2-2, with a tentative D call TRBD2 (6 bases). There are 17 residues in the CDR3. Trimming took 4 bases from V and 6 from J, leaving 21 bases between them. Germline CDR1 and CDR2: KGHSH and LQKENI. This CDR3 is CASSLFVGRDLAGELFF. The CDR3 bases are TGTGCCAGCTCACTGTTTGTGGGCAGGGACTTGGCCGGGGAGCTGTTTTTT. Together with reference TRBV18 and TRBJ2-2, the CDR3 gives the full variable domain: NAGVMQNPRHLVRRRGQEARLRCSPMKGHSHVYWYRQLPEEGLKFMVYLQKENIIDESGMPKERFSAEFPKEGPSILRIQQVVRGDSAAYFCASSLFVGRDLAGELFFGEGSRLTVL.

The genes are TRBV28 and TRBJ1-2; D unresolved. Germline V gives CDR1 MDHEN, CDR2 SYDVKM. With 4 bases removed from V and 7 bases from J, the gap between germline ends came to 10 bases. The CDR3 spans 12 residues. CDR3 loop: CASSWAKSGYTF. CDR3 DNA sequence: TGTGCCAGCAGTTGGGCTAAGAGTGGCTACACCTTC.

The chain uses TRBV7-8 and TRBJ2-2; a weak D match, TRBD2 (6 bases). There are 16 residues in the CDR3. Between the trimmed V and J ends, which lost 5 bases and 3 bases, there was a span of 16 bases. Germline V CDR1 and CDR2: SGHVS, FQNEAQ. Here the CDR3 DNA reads TGTGCCAGCAGCCGTAGGTGGGGGGTCGACACCGGGGAGCTGTTTTTT. Translation gives CASSRRWGVDTGELFF.

The V gene is TRBV27, the J gene TRBJ2-7, with 13 nucleotides matching TRBD2. Per the germline V gene, CDR1 is MNHEY and CDR2 is SMNVEV (reference sequence). V lost 4 bases, J lost 3 bases, and 6 bases stayed unmatched. The CDR3 is 16 amino acids. Written as DNA, the CDR3 is TGTGCCAGCAGTTCGCTGGGGACTAGCGGGGACTACGAGCAGTACTTC. This translates into CASSSLGTSGDYEQYF.